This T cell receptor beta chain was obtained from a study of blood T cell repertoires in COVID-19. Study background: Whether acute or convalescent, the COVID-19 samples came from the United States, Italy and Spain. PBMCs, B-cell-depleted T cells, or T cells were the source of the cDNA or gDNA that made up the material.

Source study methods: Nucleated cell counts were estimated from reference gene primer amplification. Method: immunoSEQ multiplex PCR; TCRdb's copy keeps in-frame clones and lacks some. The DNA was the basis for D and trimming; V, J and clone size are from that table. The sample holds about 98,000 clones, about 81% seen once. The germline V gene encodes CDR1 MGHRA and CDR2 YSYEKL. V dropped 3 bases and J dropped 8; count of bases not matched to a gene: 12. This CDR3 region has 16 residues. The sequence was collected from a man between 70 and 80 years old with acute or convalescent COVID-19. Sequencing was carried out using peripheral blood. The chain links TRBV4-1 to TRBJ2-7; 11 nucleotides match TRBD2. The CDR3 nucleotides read TGCGCCAGCAGCCACCTCGGGACTAGCGGTAGAAGACAGCAGTACTTC. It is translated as CASSHLGTSGRRQQYF.